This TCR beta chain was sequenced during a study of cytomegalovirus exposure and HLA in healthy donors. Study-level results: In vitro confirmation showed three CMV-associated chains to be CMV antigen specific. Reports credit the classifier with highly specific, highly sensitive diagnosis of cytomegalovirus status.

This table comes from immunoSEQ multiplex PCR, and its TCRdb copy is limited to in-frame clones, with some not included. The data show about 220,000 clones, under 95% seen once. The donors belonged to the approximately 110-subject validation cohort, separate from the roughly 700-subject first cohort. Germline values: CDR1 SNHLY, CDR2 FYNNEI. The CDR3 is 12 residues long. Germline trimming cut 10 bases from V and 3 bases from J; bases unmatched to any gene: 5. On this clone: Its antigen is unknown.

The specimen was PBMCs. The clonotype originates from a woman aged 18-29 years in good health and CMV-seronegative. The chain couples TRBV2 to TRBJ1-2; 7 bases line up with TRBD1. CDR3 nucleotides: TGTGCCACCAGGGGACAGTACTATGGCTACACCTTC. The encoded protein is CATRGQYYGYTF.